This entry lists 16 T cell receptor beta chains sequenced from one sample in a study of T cells in Graves' hyperthyroidism and ophthalmopathy. From RNA transcripts, TCR beta CDR3 regions were amplified. An initial round of RT-PCR targeting the TCR CDR3 relied on the HTBI primer set. TCRdb recomputed calls from the multiplex PCR reads with MiXCR, one row per CDR3 protein. The sample holds approximately 200,000 distinct CDR3 sequences; approximately 20% are singletons and the top ten take about 41%. Sample: blood. The source is a man aged 35 to 55 with Graves' hyperthyroidism.

The chain employs TRBV11-2 and TRBJ2-2; no clear D. The CDR3 runs to 17 residues. Germline CDR1 and CDR2: SGHAT and FQNNGV. Trimming shortened V by 2 bases and J by 3 bases, and 16 bases separated the two germline ends. The DNA for the CDR3 is TGTGCCAGCAGCTTATCGGGTGGCGTGGGTTACACCGGGGAGCTGTTTTTT. Encoded protein: CASSLSGGVGYTGELFF.

The rearrangement links TRBV3-1 to TRBJ2-3; D might be TRBD2 (6 bases). Per germline, CDR1 LGHDT and CDR2 YNNKEL (reference sequence). CDR3 length equals 14 residues. V was trimmed by 0 bases and J by 3 bases, leaving 7 bases between them. In nucleotides, the CDR3 is TGTGCCAGCAGCCAAGAAGGAGGGACAGATACGCAGTATTTT. Translating it yields CASSQEGGTDTQYF.

This clonotype has ten or more counts. The V and J genes are TRBV7-9 and TRBJ2-5; TRBD1 or TRBD2 may be the D gene (6 bases each). The germline V gene encodes CDR1 SEHNR and CDR2 FQNEAQ (reference sequence). This CDR3 region has 16 residues. Trimming pared 4 bases from V and 2 bases from J, leaving 17 bases between. CDR3 protein: CASSSGAPRSQETQYF. The CDR3 coding sequence is TGTGCCAGCAGCTCGGGGGCCCCGCGATCACAAGAGACCCAGTACTTC.

This clonotype appeared many times. V usage is TRBV7-3 and J usage is TRBJ2-1; no reliable D call. V lost 2 bases and J 2 bases, leaving 13 bases between the germline ends. The CDR3 contains 16 residues. Germline-derived CDR1 and CDR2 are SGHTA and FQGTGA. Here the CDR3 reads CASSLGSETAYNEQFF. In DNA, the CDR3 is TGTGCCAGCAGCTTAGGCTCCGAAACAGCCTACAATGAGCAGTTCTTC.

This clonotype showed up just a few times. A much larger clone sits a single nucleotide away, making a read error possible. The chain employs TRBV6-2 or TRBV6-3 and TRBJ1-5; no definite D call. Germline CDR1 is MNHEY and CDR2 is SVGEGT. The length of the CDR3 is 14 residues. V was cut by 2 bases and J by 4 bases, with 9 bases left in between. The CDR3 nucleotides are TGTGCCAGCAGTTACCACAAGGAGAATCAGCCCCAGCATTTT. This codes for CASSYHKENQPQHF.

To note about this clonotype: One end of the junction does not line up with germline, which may come from a read error. The V call is TRBV5-6, the J call TRBJ1-6; 10 nucleotides line up with TRBD1. From germline, CDR1 is SGHDT and CDR2 YYEEEE. The CDR3 is made up of 15 amino acids. CDR3 region: CASSSGTGDNSPLHF. The CDR3 coding sequence is TGTGCCAGCAGCTCAGGGACAGGGGATAACTCACCCCTCCACTTT.

There are many counts of this clonotype. The genes are TRBV10-3 and TRBJ1-2, with 11 bases aligning to TRBD1. The CDR3 sequence is 15 residues long. J gave up 3 bases and V 3 bases, and 3 bases lay outside the gene matches. Germline V CDR1 and CDR2: ENHRY, SYGVKD. CDR3 in DNA: TGTGCCATCAGTGACTCGGGACAGGGGGACTATGGCTACACCTTC. Protein product: CAISDSGQGDYGYTF.

This clonotype occurred many times. This chain links TRBV30 with TRBJ2-1, with unresolved D. The CDR3 runs to 12 residues. CDR1 and CDR2 from the germline V gene are GTSNPN and SVGIG (reference sequence). Deletions cut 5 bases from V and 7 bases from J, with 12 bases between. The CDR3 region is CAWGPRWNEQFF. The CDR3 DNA is TGTGCCTGGGGACCACGTTGGAATGAGCAGTTCTTC.

CDR3 sequence (DNA): TGTGCCAGCAGCTTCGGAGGTAGCGGCCATCCGAGGTACAATGAGCAGTTCTTC. This encodes CASSFGGSGHPRYNEQFF. The chain has TRBV7-2 and TRBJ2-1, with D possibly matching TRBD2 (6 bases). CDR1 and CDR2 from the germline V gene are SGHTA and FQGNSA. The CDR3 sequence is 18 residues long. V was shortened by 3 bases and J by 4 bases, with 22 bases between the two germline ends.

The rearrangement uses TRBV18 and TRBJ1-2, with 7 nucleotides matching TRBD1. CDR3 length: 15 residues. V shed 4 bases, J shed 3 bases, and the junction held 8 bases outside the gene matches. The germline V gene encodes CDR1 KGHSH and CDR2 LQKENI. This CDR3 reads CASSQSQQGYYGYTF. The CDR3 DNA reads TGTGCCAGCTCACAGTCCCAACAGGGGTACTATGGCTACACCTTC.

This clonotype was detected a few times. A much larger clone lies a single base off, so this may be a read error. This CDR3 is missing its conserved last phenylalanine or tryptophan, likely due to a read error. The J gene is TRBJ1-1, the V gene TRBV7-2; no clear D. CDR3 length: 14 amino acids. Germline CDR1 SGHTA, CDR2 FQGNSA. Trimming removed 1 base from V and 0 bases from J, with 6 bases in between. The CDR3 DNA reads as TGTGCCAGCAGCTTAGACACGTTGAACACTGAAGCTTTCCTT. Translated, it gives CASSLDTLNTEAFL.

This clonotype has a handful of counts. This chain joins TRBV9 and TRBJ2-7; either TRBD1 or TRBD2 may supply D (6 bases each). The CDR3 runs to 14 residues. V was cut by 0 bases and J by 7 bases, with 14 bases left in between. Per germline, CDR1 SGDLS and CDR2 YYNGEE. CDR3 loop: CASSVGGASVEQYF. The CDR3 bases are TGTGCCAGCAGCGTAGGGGGGGCTTCGGTAGAGCAGTACTTC.

This clonotype occurred a few times. This chain connects TRBV30 to TRBJ2-4; the D call may be TRBD1 or TRBD2 (5 bases each). V was shortened by 3 bases and J by 6 bases, with 12 bases between the two germline ends. The CDR3 totals 13 residues. Germline values: CDR1 GTSNPN, CDR2 SVGIG (reference sequence). CDR3 amino acids: CAWRGTALNIQYF. The DNA of the CDR3 is TGTGCCTGGAGGGGGACCGCTCTAAACATTCAGTACTTC.

The chain couples TRBV7-9 to TRBJ1-2; D possibly corresponds to TRBD1 (5 bases). The CDR3 extends over 15 amino acids. Germline V gene sequence: CDR1 SEHNR, CDR2 FQNEAQ (reference sequence). Trimming stripped 5 bases from V and 2 bases from J, with 15 bases between. The CDR3 nucleotides are TGTGCCAGCAGCCCTCAACCGGGACCGAACTATGGCTACACCTTC. This sequence encodes CASSPQPGPNYGYTF.

The V call is TRBV6-6, the J call TRBJ1-1; no definite D call. The V and J ends lost 0 bases and 1 base respectively, with 12 bases between them. Germline-derived CDR1 and CDR2 are MNHNY and SVGAGI (reference sequence). The CDR3 has 16 residues. DNA for the CDR3: TGTGCCAGCAGTTACTCCGGGAGATGGGGGAACACTGAAGCTTTCTTT. It specifies CASSYSGRWGNTEAFF.

This clonotype showed up just a few times. The rearrangement uses TRBV4-3 and TRBJ2-1; D is unresolved. CDR1 and CDR2 from the germline V gene are LGHNA and YSLEER. The CDR3 has 15 amino acids. V lost 0 bases and J lost 0, with 6 bases in between. In DNA, the CDR3 is TGCGCCAGCAGCCAAGATGCAACCTCCTACAATGAGCAGTTCTTC. Its protein product is CASSQDATSYNEQFF.